A single sample gave rise to the 20 T cell receptor beta chains below, sequenced in a study of cytomegalovirus exposure and HLA in healthy donors. With 60 Vbeta and 13 Jbeta primers, the PCR was carried out. The protocol was immunoSEQ multiplex PCR, while the TCRdb copy is restricted to in-frame clones and leaves out a portion. The table records just over 150,000 clones, around 77% of them present only once. The specimen sequenced was PBMCs. These receptor sequences come from a woman in her 30s in good health and CMV-seronegative.

The gene calls are TRBV19 and TRBJ1-3, with D perhaps matching TRBD1 (5 bases). Trimming shortened V by 3 bases and J by 0 bases, and 12 bases separated the two germline ends. Germline CDR1 LNHDA, CDR2 SQIVND (reference sequence). The CDR3 runs to 16 residues. The CDR3 DNA follows: TGTGCCAGTAGTATGTGGGGCCGAGTCTCTGGAAACACCATATATTTT. Translating it yields CASSMWGRVSGNTIYF.

This clone was counted a single time. This chain uses TRBV5-1 with TRBJ1-1; D remains ambiguous. Looked up from germline, CDR1 is SGHRS and CDR2 is YFSETQ. The CDR3 loop spans 13 amino acids. Trimming took off 2 bases at V and 6 bases at J, with 11 bases between the two ends. CDR3 sequence: CASSFQEGAEAFF. The CDR3 nucleotides are TGCGCCAGCAGCTTTCAGGAGGGAGCTGAAGCTTTCTTT.

The V and J genes are TRBV12-5 and TRBJ2-2; 10 positions match TRBD2. V lost 5 bases and J lost 2; bases outside the gene matches: 14. There are 19 residues in the CDR3. The germline V gene encodes CDR1 LGHNT and CDR2 FRNRAP. The CDR3 DNA follows: TGTGCTAGTGGTCCATGGAGGGCTAGCGGGGGACCTAACACCGGGGAGCTGTTTTTT. This codes for CASGPWRASGGPNTGELFF.

J is TRBJ1-2 and V is TRBV7-9; 8 bases match TRBD1. Germline trimming cut 5 bases from V and 3 bases from J; bases unmatched to any gene: 5. The CDR3 contains 14 residues. Germline V gene data show CDR1 as SEHNR and CDR2 as FQNEAQ (reference sequence). The CDR3 DNA reads as TGTGCCAGCAGCATAACGACAGGGGACTATGGCTACACCTTC. Translation gives CASSITTGDYGYTF.

The chain employs TRBV19 and TRBJ1-2; D is possibly TRBD1 (5 bases). The CDR3 runs 20 residues. The V end was cut by 9 bases, the J end by 0 bases, with 32 bases between. Per germline, CDR1 LNHDA and CDR2 SQIVND (reference sequence). CDR3 coding DNA: TGTGCCAGCCAAGGCAAGCCGCGGGACGGTCGTTTTTCAGCTAACTATGGCTACACCTTC. This gives the protein CASQGKPRDGRFSANYGYTF.

The rearrangement uses TRBV15 and TRBJ2-1; TRBD2 aligns across 12 bases. J gave up 2 bases and V 3 bases, and 2 bases lay outside the gene matches. Germline V CDR1 and CDR2: LNHNV, YYDKDF (reference sequence). The CDR3 is 16 amino acids. CDR3 residues: CATSSLAGGTYNEQFF. The CDR3 DNA sequence: TGTGCCACCAGCAGTCTAGCGGGGGGGACCTACAATGAGCAGTTCTTC.

The chain combines TRBV5-4 with TRBJ2-5, with 10 bases matching TRBD2. With the DNA end fitting TRBJ2-7 better, the J assignment may be wrong. Germline CDR1 SGHNT, CDR2 YYREEE (reference sequence). CDR3 length: 15 residues. CDR3 coding DNA: TGTGCCAGCAGCTTGGGCCTAGCGGGGGAATACGAGCAGTACTTC. Its translation is CASSLGLAGEYEQYF.

This rearrangement joins TRBV5-1 to TRBJ2-7; TRBD2 aligns across 7 bases. The trim removed 5 bases at V and 0 bases at J, leaving 8 bases unmatched. This CDR3 comprises 15 residues. Germline-derived CDR1 and CDR2 are SGHRS and YFSETQ. The CDR3 loop is CASRFYLADSYEQYF. CDR3 in DNA: TGCGCCAGCAGGTTTTATCTAGCGGACTCCTACGAGCAGTACTTC. Full variable domain (missing parts from reference TRBV5-1 and TRBJ2-7): KAGVTQTPRYLIKTRGQQVTLSCSPISGHRSVSWYQQTPGQGLQFLFEYFSETQRNKGNFPGRFSGRQFSNSRSEMNVSTLELGDSALYLCASRFYLADSYEQYFGPGTRLTVT.

In this sample, this clone turned up a few times. The genes are TRBV15 and TRBJ2-4; TRBD1 agrees at 7 bases. J gave up 9 bases and V 0 bases, and 5 bases lay outside the gene matches. Germline CDR1 reads LNHNV; CDR2 reads YYDKDF (reference sequence). The CDR3 covers 14 residues. Written as DNA, the CDR3 is TGTGCCACCAGCAGAGAAGACAGGGCGGGCATTCAGTACTTC. It translates to CATSREDRAGIQYF.

V gene TRBV6-6 combines with J gene TRBJ1-4, with D hard to call. Deletions cut 2 bases from V and 7 bases from J, with 14 bases between. The germline V gene encodes CDR1 MNHNY and CDR2 SVGAGI (reference sequence). This CDR3 is built from 15 residues. DNA of the CDR3: TGTGCCAGCAGTTACGGGAACGAAGCGGGTGAAAAACTGTTTTTT. This encodes CASSYGNEAGEKLFF.

The chain uses TRBV29-1 and TRBJ2-7, with TRBD1 as a possible D gene (6 bases). The V end lost 1 base, the J end lost 3 bases, and 7 bases lay between the germline ends. Per the germline V gene, CDR1 is SQVTM and CDR2 is ANQGSEA. The CDR3 totals 12 residues. The CDR3 spells CSVEGDNYEQYF. The CDR3 coding sequence is TGCAGCGTTGAAGGGGACAACTACGAGCAGTACTTC.

The chain has TRBV5-1 and TRBJ2-1; 9 bases fit TRBD1. The germline V gene encodes CDR1 SGHRS and CDR2 YFSETQ. Trimming cost V 0 bases and J 4 bases; bases outside gene matches: 5. The CDR3 extends over 16 amino acids. Written as DNA, the CDR3 is TGCGCCAGCAGCTTGGGACAGGGGGGTTGGTACAATGAGCAGTTCTTC. Translation gives CASSLGQGGWYNEQFF.

There are a few counts of this clone. The chain couples TRBV6-6 to TRBJ1-2; possible D gene TRBD1, 5 bases. Trimming left V 5 bases short and J 4 bases short, with 11 bases between. Germline values: CDR1 MNHNY, CDR2 SVGAGI (reference sequence). This CDR3 is built from 13 residues. CDR3 DNA: TGTGCCAGCAGTACCGGACACGGCTATGGCTACACCTTC. This encodes CASSTGHGYGYTF.

This clone showed up just once. The chain recombines TRBV27 with TRBJ1-1; perhaps TRBD1 as D (5 bases). Looked up from germline, CDR1 is MNHEY and CDR2 is SMNVEV (reference sequence). The CDR3 is 13 amino acids. The V end lost 3 bases, the J end lost 4 bases, and 9 bases lay between the germline ends. The CDR3 is CASSFGRATEAFF. DNA of the CDR3: TGTGCCAGCAGTTTTGGCAGGGCCACTGAAGCTTTCTTT.

This clone was seen a handful of times. This sequence joins TRBV7-8 and TRBJ1-2; D ambiguous. The CDR3 covers 13 residues. V gave up 5 bases and J gave up 5 bases, with 12 bases separating them. CDR1 and CDR2 from the germline V gene are SGHVS and FQNEAQ. The CDR3 reads CASSLDGVYGYTF. The CDR3 DNA is TGTGCCAGCAGCCTTGACGGGGTTTATGGCTACACCTTC.

The chain has TRBV5-1 and TRBJ2-2; 11 bases are a match to TRBD2. The CDR3 has 15 residues. The germline V gene has CDR1 SGHRS and CDR2 YFSETQ. Trimming took 5 bases from V and 2 from J; bases not matched to a gene: 2. This CDR3 reads CASRLAGGNTGELFF. In nucleotides, the CDR3 is TGCGCCAGCAGGCTAGCGGGGGGTAACACCGGGGAGCTGTTTTTT.

This clone has just a few counts. This rearrangement joins TRBV18 to TRBJ1-2; a possible D gene is TRBD1 (5 bases). This CDR3 contains 14 residues. The V end lost 0 bases, the J end lost 7 bases, and 12 bases lay between the germline ends. In germline, CDR1 is KGHSH, CDR2 LQKENI. The CDR3 loop is CASSPPAGRSGYTF. The CDR3 DNA sequence: TGTGCCAGCTCACCACCCGCAGGGCGGAGTGGCTACACCTTC.

The J gene is TRBJ1-3, the V gene TRBV7-9; TRBD1 is a possible D gene (5 bases). V was shortened by 5 bases and J by 0 bases, with 14 bases between the two germline ends. CDR1 SEHNR and CDR2 FQNEAQ come from the germline V gene (reference sequence). This CDR3 has 16 amino acids. In nucleotides, the CDR3 is TGTGCCAGCAGCCCTCCTGGGGGGACCTCTGGAAACACCATATATTTT. As protein: CASSPPGGTSGNTIYF.

The chain is built from TRBV5-4 and TRBJ1-3; perhaps TRBD1 as D (6 bases). V was clipped by 4 bases and J by 2 bases, with 10 bases between them. The CDR3 has 14 residues. Germline V gene data show CDR1 as SGHNT and CDR2 as YYREEE (reference sequence). The chain's CDR3 is CASSTNRAGNTIYF. The CDR3 DNA reads TGTGCCAGCAGCACGAACAGGGCTGGAAACACCATATATTTT.

The V gene is TRBV29-1, the J gene TRBJ2-2; no clear D gene. V gave up 6 bases and J gave up 0 bases, with 11 bases separating them. CDR3 length: 14 residues. In germline, CDR1 is SQVTM, CDR2 ANQGSEA. This CDR3 reads CSVLTHANTGELFF. The CDR3 coding sequence is TGCAGCGTGCTCACACACGCGAACACCGGGGAGCTGTTTTTT.